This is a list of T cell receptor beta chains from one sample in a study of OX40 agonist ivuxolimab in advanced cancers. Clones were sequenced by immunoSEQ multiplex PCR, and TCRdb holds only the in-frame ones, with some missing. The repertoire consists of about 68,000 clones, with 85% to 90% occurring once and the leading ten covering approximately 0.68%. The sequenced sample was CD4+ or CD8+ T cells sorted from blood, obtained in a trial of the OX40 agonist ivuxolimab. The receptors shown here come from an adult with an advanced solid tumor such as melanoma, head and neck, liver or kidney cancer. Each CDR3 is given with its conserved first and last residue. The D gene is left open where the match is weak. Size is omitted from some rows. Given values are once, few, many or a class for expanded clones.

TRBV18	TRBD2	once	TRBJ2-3	CASSPRLGTRNTDTQYF	TGTGCCAGCTCACCTCGTTTAGGGACTAGGAACACAGATACGCAGTATTTT
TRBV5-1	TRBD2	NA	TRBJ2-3	CASSEGLAGPTDTQYF	TGCGCCAGCAGCGAAGGACTAGCGGGGCCCACAGATACGCAGTATTTT
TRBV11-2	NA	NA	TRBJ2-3	CASSLGSWGYQIPTDTQYF	TGTGCCAGCAGCTTAGGGTCTTGGGGGTATCAAATCCCCACAGATACGCAGTATTTT
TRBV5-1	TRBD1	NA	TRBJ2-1	CASSETGAWQFF	TGCGCCAGCAGCGAAACAGGGGCGTGGCAGTTCTTC
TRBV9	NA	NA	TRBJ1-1	CASSVVGAGLNTEAFF	TGTGCCAGCAGCGTAGTAGGTGCGGGTTTGAACACTGAAGCTTTCTTT
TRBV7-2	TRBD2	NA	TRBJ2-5	CASSSQRGQETQYF	TGTGCCAGCAGCTCGCAGCGGGGTCAAGAGACCCAGTACTTC
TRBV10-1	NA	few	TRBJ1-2	CASSEPPRTNYGYTF	TGCGCCAGCAGTGAGCCTCCACGGACTAACTATGGCTACACCTTC
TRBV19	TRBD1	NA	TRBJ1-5	CASSARQGTPNQPQHF	TGTGCCAGTAGTGCCCGACAGGGGACGCCCAATCAGCCCCAGCATTTT
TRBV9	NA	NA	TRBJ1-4	CASSPRGGGVKLFF	TGTGCCAGCAGCCCTCGAGGAGGCGGCGTAAAACTGTTTTTT
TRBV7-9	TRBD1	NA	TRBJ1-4	CASSSGQSNEKLFF	TGTGCCAGCAGTTCGGGACAGTCTAATGAAAAACTGTTTTTT
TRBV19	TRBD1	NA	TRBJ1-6	CASSIATGAFSPLHF	TGTGCCAGTAGTATAGCGACAGGGGCCTTTTCACCCCTCCACTTT
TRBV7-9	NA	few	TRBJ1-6	CASSLRAWGSPLHF	TGTGCCAGCAGCTTAAGGGCGTGGGGTTCACCCCTCCACTTT
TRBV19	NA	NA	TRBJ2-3	CASSESLQADTQYF	TGTGCCAGTAGTGAGTCCCTGCAGGCAGATACGCAGTATTTT
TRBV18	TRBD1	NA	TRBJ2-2	CASSPPRQGAYTGELFF	TGTGCCAGCTCACCACCACGACAGGGGGCCTACACCGGGGAGCTGTTTTTT
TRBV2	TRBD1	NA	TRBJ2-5	CASSRDRDETQYF	TGTGCCAGCAGTAGGGACAGGGACGAGACCCAGTACTTC
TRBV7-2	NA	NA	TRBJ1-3	CASSFSGNTIYF	TGTGCCAGCAGCTTCTCTGGAAACACCATATATTTT
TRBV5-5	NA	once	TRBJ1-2	CASSLDSRGAGYGYTF	TGTGCCAGCAGCTTGGATTCTCGGGGGGCAGGATATGGCTACACCTTC
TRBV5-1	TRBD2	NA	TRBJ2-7	CASSTAGGLTYEQYF	TGCGCCAGCAGCACCGCGGGGGGGCTGACGTACGAGCAGTACTTC
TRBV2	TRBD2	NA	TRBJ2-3	CASGSGTSGGPVDTQYF	TGTGCCAGCGGATCCGGGACTAGCGGGGGGCCCGTCGATACGCAGTATTTT
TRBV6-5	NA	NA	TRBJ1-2	CASSPDRFNGYTF	TGTGCCAGCAGTCCGGACAGATTCAATGGCTACACCTTC
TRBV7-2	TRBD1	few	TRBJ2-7	CASSPETGGAYEQYF	TGTGCCAGCAGCCCCGAGACAGGGGGCGCGTACGAGCAGTACTTC
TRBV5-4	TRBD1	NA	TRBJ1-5	CASSSGTENQPQHF	TGTGCCAGCAGCTCCGGGACAGAGAATCAGCCCCAGCATTTT
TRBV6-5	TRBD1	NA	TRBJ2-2	CASRRTGPNTGELFF	TGTGCCAGCAGACGGACAGGACCAAACACCGGGGAGCTGTTTTTT
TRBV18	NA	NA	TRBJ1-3	CASSPGTIRASGNTIYF	TGTGCCAGCTCACCGGGGACGATTAGGGCCTCTGGAAACACCATATATTTT
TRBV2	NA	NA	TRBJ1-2	CASTYAGVPGYTF	TGTGCCAGCACCTACGCGGGGGTTCCTGGCTACACCTTC
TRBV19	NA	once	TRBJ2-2	CAIAPRVTKNTGELFF	TGTGCCATCGCACCCCGCGTTACCAAGAACACCGGGGAGCTGTTTTTT
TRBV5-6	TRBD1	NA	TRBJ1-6	CASSPRDRRTPLHF	TGTGCCAGCAGCCCAAGGGACAGACGAACACCCCTCCACTTT
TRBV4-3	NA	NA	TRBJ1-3	CASSRGGSGNTIYF	TGCGCCAGCAGCAGGGGAGGCTCTGGAAACACCATATATTTT
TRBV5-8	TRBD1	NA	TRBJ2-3	CASSLQGWTDTQYF	TGTGCCAGCAGCTTACAGGGGTGGACAGATACGCAGTATTTT
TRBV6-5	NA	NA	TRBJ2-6	CASSSPGSGANVLTF	TGTGCCAGCAGCTCCCCGGGCTCTGGGGCCAACGTCCTGACTTTC
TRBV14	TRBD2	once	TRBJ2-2	CASSRGGDALFTGELFF	TGTGCCAGCAGCCGGGGAGGGGATGCGCTATTCACCGGGGAGCTGTTTTTT
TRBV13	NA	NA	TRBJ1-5	CASSLGGHQPQHF	TGTGCCAGCAGCTTAGGGGGGCATCAGCCCCAGCATTTT
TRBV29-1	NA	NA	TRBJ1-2	CSVDTGRDYGYTF	TGCAGCGTTGACACAGGTCGCGACTATGGCTACACCTTC
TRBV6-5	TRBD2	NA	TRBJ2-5	CASTSPSGGSETQYF	TGTGCCAGCACTTCCCCCAGCGGGGGGTCAGAGACCCAGTACTTC
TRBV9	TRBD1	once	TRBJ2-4	CASSRQGADIQYF	TGTGCCAGCAGCCGACAGGGGGCGGACATTCAGTACTTC
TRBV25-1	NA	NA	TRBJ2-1	CASSAYNNEQFF	TGTGCCAGCAGTGCCTATAACAATGAGCAGTTCTTC
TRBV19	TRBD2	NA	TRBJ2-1	CASNIQRGGRGEQFF	TGTGCCAGTAATATTCAGCGGGGGGGCCGAGGTGAGCAGTTCTTC
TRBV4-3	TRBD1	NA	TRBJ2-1	CASSLYFVIRDRSYNEQFF	TGCGCCAGCAGCCTTTATTTCGTAATCCGGGACAGGTCCTACAATGAGCAGTTCTTC
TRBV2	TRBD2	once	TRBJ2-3	CASSQIGTSGTDTQYF	TGTGCCAGCAGTCAGATAGGGACTAGCGGCACAGATACGCAGTATTTT
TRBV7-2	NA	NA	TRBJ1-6	CASSLETVNNSPLHF	TGTGCCAGCAGCTTAGAGACAGTAAATAATTCACCCCTCCACTTT
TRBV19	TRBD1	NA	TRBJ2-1	CASSTTGRNEQFF	TGTGCCAGTAGTACGACAGGGCGGAATGAGCAGTTCTTC
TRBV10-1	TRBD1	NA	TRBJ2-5	CASSVGTGGTQYF	TGCGCCAGCAGTGTAGGGACAGGGGGGACCCAGTACTTC
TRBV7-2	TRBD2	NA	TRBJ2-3	CASSLSRGGTDTQYF	TGTGCCAGCAGCTTATCGCGGGGGGGGACAGATACGCAGTATTTT
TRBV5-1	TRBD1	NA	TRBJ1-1	CASSGGQGMTEAFF	TGCGCCAGCAGCGGCGGACAGGGGATGACTGAAGCTTTCTTT
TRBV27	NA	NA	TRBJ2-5	CASSLRGQETQYF	TGTGCCAGCAGTTTACGAGGGCAAGAGACCCAGTACTTC
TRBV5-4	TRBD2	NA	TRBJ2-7	CASSSGTSFSEQYF	TGTGCCAGCAGCTCGGGGACTAGCTTCTCGGAGCAGTACTTC
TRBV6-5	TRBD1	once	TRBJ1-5	CASSGTVGQPQHF	TGTGCCAGCAGTGGGACAGTTGGACAGCCCCAGCATTTT
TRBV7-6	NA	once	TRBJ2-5	CASSPTGTLYQETQYF	TGTGCCAGCAGCCCGACCGGGACGCTGTACCAAGAGACCCAGTACTTC
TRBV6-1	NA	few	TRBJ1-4	CASSEVGDGRNEKLFF	TGTGCCAGCAGTGAAGTGGGGGACGGACGGAATGAAAAACTGTTTTTT
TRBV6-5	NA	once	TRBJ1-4	CASSYSSGGKLFF	TGTGCCAGCAGTTACTCATCAGGCGGAAAACTGTTTTTT
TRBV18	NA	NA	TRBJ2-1	CASSPGDEQFF	TGTGCCAGCTCACCAGGGGATGAGCAGTTCTTC
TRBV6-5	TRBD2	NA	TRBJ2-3	CASSYSLAGGQGTQYF	TGTGCCAGCAGTTATTCCCTAGCGGGGGGGCAGGGTACGCAGTATTTT